A selection of T cell receptor beta chains follows, all from one sample in a study of T-cell reconstitution after alpha-beta-depleted transplantation in children. TCRdb used MiXCR to reprocess the PCR reads, holding one entry per CDR3 protein. The top ten hold around 4.5% of the sample, which has about 400,000 distinct CDR3 sequences, 10% to 15% seen once. The sample was PBMCs, taken from the stem cell graft. Receptor source: a human donor who donated a stem cell graft to a child with Fanconi anemia. CDR3s include the opening cysteine and the closing phenylalanine or tryptophan. A D gene is named only where the DNA matches it firmly. Clone size is given for some rows only: seen once, a few or many times, or a class if the clone is expanded.

j_call | d_call | v_call | clone_size | cdr3_nt | cdr3_aa
TRBJ2-5 | . | TRBV7-8 | many | TGTGCCAGCAGCCCAGGCTACAACTTCCAAGAGACCCAGTACTTC | CASSPGYNFQETQYF
TRBJ2-3 | TRBD2 | TRBV5-1 | . | TGCGCCAGCAGCCTAACCGCTAGCGGGGGGGCAGATACGCAGTATTTT | CASSLTASGGADTQYF
TRBJ2-1 | TRBD2 | TRBV20-1 | . | TGCAGTGGAGGGACTGGTAGCGGGGGTATTGGTGAGCAGTTCTTC | CSGGTGSGGIGEQFF
TRBJ2-3 | . | TRBV6-2/TRBV6-3 | . | TGTGCCAGCATGAGGGCCTCGCCAGATACGCAGTATTTT | CASMRASPDTQYF
TRBJ2-3 | . | TRBV7-8 | . | TGTGCCAGCAGCTTCCGGGCGGGACGTGAAGATACGCAGTATTTT | CASSFRAGREDTQYF
TRBJ1-1 | . | TRBV18 | . | TGTGCCAGCTCACCGCGACAGTTACAAATGACTGAAGCTTTCTTT | CASSPRQLQMTEAFF
TRBJ2-2 | . | TRBV7-2 | few | TGTGCCAGCAGCTTACAAGCGGCCGCGAACACCGGGGAGCTGTTTTTT | CASSLQAAANTGELFF
TRBJ1-5 | . | TRBV10-2 | few | TGCGCCAGCAGAGGGGTAGCCAATCAGCCCCAGCATTTT | CASRGVANQPQHF
TRBJ1-4 | TRBD1 | TRBV19 | few | TGTGCCAGTAGAAGTCGGACAGGAGGAAATGAAAAACTGTTTTTT | CASRSRTGGNEKLFF
TRBJ2-1 | TRBD2 | TRBV5-1 | few | TGCGCCAGCAGCTCCGGGACTAGCGGACTCTCCTACAATGAGCAGTTCTTC | CASSSGTSGLSYNEQFF
TRBJ1-5 | TRBD1 | TRBV20-1 | . | TGCAGTGCTACCCAGACAGGGGGTCGTTTGGATCAGCCCCAGCATTTT | CSATQTGGRLDQPQHF
TRBJ1-3 | TRBD1 | TRBV6-1 | . | TGTGCCAGCAGTGAAGCAGGGACAGGGGGAAACACCATATATTTT | CASSEAGTGGNTIYF
TRBJ1-5 | TRBD1 | TRBV12-3/TRBV12-4 | few | TGTGCTAGCGCGGAGGGACAGGGTAAAAATCAGCCCCAGCATTTT | CASAEGQGKNQPQHF
TRBJ2-7 | . | TRBV12-3/TRBV12-4 | many | TGTGCCAGCAGTACCTCTTTGGGGGTCGAGCAGTACTTC | CASSTSLGVEQYF
TRBJ2-1 | TRBD1 | TRBV10-3 | many | TGTGCCATCAGTTGGACAGGGGGAAATGAGCAGTTCTTC | CAISWTGGNEQFF
TRBJ2-1 | . | TRBV12-3/TRBV12-4 | many | TGTGCCAGCAGTTATGTGGGGGGGCAGAACAATGAGCAGTTCTTC | CASSYVGGQNNEQFF
TRBJ2-2 | TRBD1 | TRBV12-3/TRBV12-4 | . | TGTGCCAACAGTTTTGTCGGACAGGCGTCCGGGGAGCTGTTTTTT | CANSFVGQASGELFF
TRBJ2-3 | . | TRBV5-1 | few | TGCGCCAGCAGCCAGGGCGGACTAACTAACACAGATACGCAGTATTTT | CASSQGGLTNTDTQYF
TRBJ2-3 | TRBD2 | TRBV27 | . | TGTGCCAGCAGTTCCAAGAAACTATCGGGAGGGCCAAATACGCAGTATTTT | CASSSKKLSGGPNTQYF
TRBJ1-5 | . | TRBV7-8 | . | TGTGCCAGCAGCGCCCGAACAGGGTCCCATCAGCCCCAGCATTTT | CASSARTGSHQPQHF
TRBJ2-5 | TRBD2 | TRBV29-1 | many | TGCAGCGTTGTAATAGCGGGGGGTAGAGAGACCCAGTACTTC | CSVVIAGGRETQYF
TRBJ1-3 | . | TRBV6-1 | . | TGTGCCAGTTCTAACAGGGTTGTTGGAAACACCATATATTTT | CASSNRVVGNTIYF
TRBJ2-1 | . | TRBV19 | few | TGTGCCAGTAGTATAGGGGACTTCTCCGGGGATGAGCAGTTCTTC | CASSIGDFSGDEQFF
TRBJ1-1 | . | TRBV6-2/TRBV6-3 | many | TGTGCCAGCACCAGGGACGCCTTTAACACTGAAGCTTTCTTT | CASTRDAFNTEAFF
TRBJ2-7 | TRBD1 | TRBV7-6 | . | TGTGCCAGCAGCCTCACCCCAGCCCGGACAGGGTTCATCGAGCAGTACTTC | CASSLTPARTGFIEQYF
TRBJ1-5 | . | TRBV6-5 | few | TGTGCCAGCAGTTACTCGCAGGGGAGCAATCAGCCCCAGCATTTT | CASSYSQGSNQPQHF
TRBJ2-1 | . | TRBV2 | . | TGTGCCACAGGATTGGACAGCAATAATTGGGCTGGTGAGCAGTTCTTC | CATGLDSNNWAGEQFF
TRBJ2-7 | . | TRBV7-6 | few | TGTGCCAGCAGTAGGATCGAGCAGTACTTC | CASSRIEQYF
TRBJ1-2 | . | TRBV7-2 | . | TGTGCCAGCAGCAACCACTATGGCTACACCTTC | CASSNHYGYTF
TRBJ1-2 | TRBD1 | TRBV3-1 | . | TGTGCCAGCAAGGGACAGAGCTATGGCTACACCTTC | CASKGQSYGYTF
TRBJ2-2 | TRBD1 | TRBV2 | many | TGTGCCAGCAGTGCACAGGGGGTGAACACCGGGGAGCTGTTTTTT | CASSAQGVNTGELFF
TRBJ1-5 | . | TRBV30 | . | TGTGCCTGGAGTGCCTCCGGGTGGGGCAATCAGCCCCAGCATTTT | CAWSASGWGNQPQHF
TRBJ2-1 | TRBD2 | TRBV7-8 | few | TGTGCCAGCAGCCTAGGACTAGCGGGGGAAGAGGGTGAGCAGTTCTTC | CASSLGLAGEEGEQFF
TRBJ2-2 | . | TRBV12-3/TRBV12-4 | . | TGTGCCAGCAGTTTTTCGCGTACCGGGGAGCTGTTTTTT | CASSFSRTGELFF
TRBJ1-2 | TRBD1 | TRBV12-3/TRBV12-4 | . | TGTGCCAGCAGTTTACGACAGGGTGTGGGCTACACCTTC | CASSLRQGVGYTF
TRBJ1-2 | TRBD1 | TRBV20-1 | many | TGCAGTGCTAGCCCCCTGGGACAGGGCTATGGCTACACCTTC | CSASPLGQGYGYTF
TRBJ2-1 | . | TRBV29-1 | . | TGCAGCGTTGAAGTCCACGATGAGCAGTTCTTC | CSVEVHDEQFF
TRBJ2-1 | TRBD1 | TRBV11-1 | many | TGTGCCAGCAGCCCCTCAAACAGGGGAATGCAGTTCTTC | CASSPSNRGMQFF
TRBJ1-5 | TRBD1 | TRBV5-6 | few | TGTGCCAGCACCCTAGGACAGGGAGGGCAGCCCCAGCATTTT | CASTLGQGGQPQHF
TRBJ1-3 | . | TRBV3-1 | . | TGTGCCAGCAGCCTAGGAAGGCCTTCTGGAAACACCATATATTTT | CASSLGRPSGNTIYF
TRBJ2-5 | . | TRBV5-1 | many | TGCGCCAGCAGCTTGACAACGGGGGAAGAGACCCAGTACTTC | CASSLTTGEETQYF
TRBJ1-1 | . | TRBV25-1 | few | TGTGCCAGCAGGAAGTTGGGGGCCGGCACTGAAGCTTTCTTT | CASRKLGAGTEAFF
TRBJ1-5 | . | TRBV6-5 | many | TGTGCCAGCAGTTGGACGTTGAATCAGCCCCAGCATTTT | CASSWTLNQPQHF
TRBJ1-1 | . | TRBV20-1 | . | TGCAGCGCTCCGGAGAGGACTGAAGCTTTCTTT | CSAPERTEAFF
TRBJ1-4 | . | TRBV9 | . | TGTGCCAGCAGCGTTAGTCCAGATAGTAATGAAAAACTGTTTTTT | CASSVSPDSNEKLFF
TRBJ2-3 | . | TRBV20-1 | many | TGCAGTGCCCGACAGGCAGGAGATACGCAGTATTTT | CSARQAGDTQYF
TRBJ2-2 | . | TRBV18 | many | TGTGCCAGCTCACCTTCGGATGTCATGGCCGGGGAGCTGTTTTTT | CASSPSDVMAGELFF
TRBJ1-6 | . | TRBV7-9 | many | TGTGCCAGCAGCCTGGGGGGAAACGATTCACCCCTCCACTTT | CASSLGGNDSPLHF
TRBJ1-2 | TRBD1 | TRBV7-8 | . | TGTGCCAGCAGCGACAGGGTTTATGGCTACACCTTC | CASSDRVYGYTF
TRBJ1-1 | TRBD1 | TRBV20-1 | few | TGCAGTGCTAAAGGGACAGGGGGGGTGAACACTGAAGCTTTCTTT | CSAKGTGGVNTEAFF
TRBJ2-1 | TRBD2 | TRBV19 | . | TGTGCCACCCACTCGGGTGTGCTAGCGGACTACAATGAGCAGTTCTTC | CATHSGVLADYNEQFF